The rows below give T cell receptor beta chains drawn from one sample of a study of cytomegalovirus exposure and HLA in healthy donors. Only in-frame clones appear in the TCRdb table, and some are missing; sequencing was by immunoSEQ multiplex PCR. This sample carries over 150,000 clones, around 80% of them seen once, and the ten largest clones take approximately 1.5%. Sequenced: PBMCs. The receptors derive from a woman in her 30s in good health and CMV-seropositive. CDR3s include the opening cysteine and the closing phenylalanine or tryptophan. D genes are given only for firm matches. Some rows have no size entry. The others give once, few or many, or a class for an expanded clone.

j_call | d_call | clone_size | v_call | cdr3_nt | cdr3_aa
TRBJ2-3 | TRBD1 | NA | TRBV11-3 | TGTGCCAGCAGCTCTACAGGGGTGGGAGATACGCAGTATTTT | CASSSTGVGDTQYF
TRBJ2-7 | TRBD1 | NA | TRBV5-1 | TGCGCCAGCAGCTTGGGACAGGGCACACCCTACGAGCAGTACTTC | CASSLGQGTPYEQYF
TRBJ2-7 | TRBD1 | NA | TRBV19 | TGTGCCAGTAGTCCTTGGGCAGGGGGAACCTACGAGCAGTACTTC | CASSPWAGGTYEQYF
TRBJ2-3 | NA | NA | TRBV7-6 | TGTGCCAGCAGCTTAGTGGCGGTCACAGATACGCAGTATTTT | CASSLVAVTDTQYF
TRBJ1-1 | NA | NA | TRBV29-1 | TGCAGCGTTTACAGGGTAGGTGAAGCTGAAGCTTTCTTT | CSVYRVGEAEAFF
TRBJ2-3 | TRBD2 | NA | TRBV30 | TGTGCCTGGAGCCCCGATAGCGGGAGGGGAACAGATACGCAGTATTTT | CAWSPDSGRGTDTQYF
TRBJ2-5 | TRBD1 | NA | TRBV11-2 | TGTGCCAGCAGCCCGGGACAGGGGTTGAAGACCCAGTACTTC | CASSPGQGLKTQYF
TRBJ2-2 | NA | NA | TRBV11-3 | TGTGCCAGCACTGACACCGGGGAGCTGTTTTTT | CASTDTGELFF
TRBJ1-4 | NA | once | TRBV14 | TGTGCCAGCAGCCAAGTCGGGACATCTAATGAAAAACTGTTTTTT | CASSQVGTSNEKLFF
TRBJ2-1 | NA | NA | TRBV6-4 | TGTGCCAGCAGTAGGGAGGCGGTCTACAATGAGCAGTTCTTC | CASSREAVYNEQFF
TRBJ2-7 | TRBD2 | NA | TRBV19 | TGTGCCAGTAGGAAAAGTAGCGGGACGAGTTACGAGCAGTACTTC | CASRKSSGTSYEQYF
TRBJ1-2 | NA | NA | TRBV5-1 | TGCGCCAGCAGCTTGGAGGGCAGGGGACCCTCTACCAACTATGGCTACACCTTC | CASSLEGRGPSTNYGYTF
TRBJ2-1 | TRBD2 | once | TRBV7-8 | TGTGCCAGCAGCTTGCGGACTAGCGGGAGGGACAATGAGCAGTTCTTC | CASSLRTSGRDNEQFF
TRBJ2-6 | NA | NA | TRBV4-3 | TGCGCCAGCAGCCAGACTAGTTCCGGGGCCAACGTCCTGACTTTC | CASSQTSSGANVLTF
TRBJ1-1 | NA | NA | TRBV9 | TGTGCCAGCAGCCCTCGGACAGACAAGAACACTGAAGCTTTCTTT | CASSPRTDKNTEAFF
TRBJ2-2 | NA | once | TRBV2 | TGTGCCAGCAGTGAAGTACAGAACACCGGGGAGCTGTTTTTT | CASSEVQNTGELFF
TRBJ2-7 | TRBD1 | NA | TRBV28 | TGTGCCAGCAGTCGCGACAGGGGAATTGGAGTGGGGAGCCCTTACGAGCAGTACTTC | CASSRDRGIGVGSPYEQYF
TRBJ1-2 | NA | once | TRBV6-5 | TGTGCCAGCAGTTACTCGGTCGGGAGCCTGGTCTATGGCTACACCTTC | CASSYSVGSLVYGYTF
TRBJ1-4 | NA | once | TRBV21-1 | TGTGCCAGCAAGGGGGAAAAACTGTTTTTT | CASKGEKLFF
TRBJ2-5 | NA | once | TRBV5-5 | TGTGCCAGCAGCTTGCAGGCCATTTCCCAGACCCAGTACTTC | CASSLQAISQTQYF
TRBJ1-1 | NA | NA | TRBV4-3 | TGCGCCAGCAGCCAAGTATTACGACAGGAAGCTTTCTTT | CASSQVLRQEAFF
TRBJ2-2 | TRBD2 | NA | TRBV27 | TGTGCCAGCAGTTCACTAGCGGGAGCGAACACCGGGGAGCTGTTTTTT | CASSSLAGANTGELFF
TRBJ1-4 | NA | few | TRBV18 | TGTGCCAGCTCACCCGTACAGGTTAATGAAAAACTGTTTTTT | CASSPVQVNEKLFF
TRBJ1-2 | TRBD1 | NA | TRBV28 | TGTGCCAGCAGTTTGCCAGGGGGCGGCTATGGCTACACCTTC | CASSLPGGGYGYTF
TRBJ2-3 | TRBD2 | NA | TRBV19 | TGTGCCAGTAGTGTAGGGACTAGCGGGAGCGTGAGCACAGATACGCAGTATTTT | CASSVGTSGSVSTDTQYF
TRBJ2-5 | NA | NA | TRBV6-6 | TGTGCCAGCAGTTACTCGAGCAGCGCACAAGAGACCCAGTACTTC | CASSYSSSAQETQYF
TRBJ2-7 | TRBD2 | NA | TRBV4-3 | TGCGCCAGCAGCCAAGATAAGGCTAGCGGGACGACCTACGAGCAGTACTTC | CASSQDKASGTTYEQYF
TRBJ2-1 | TRBD1 | NA | TRBV5-1 | TGCGCCAGCAGCTGGGGACAGGGACAATCGGGAGATGAGCAGTTCTTC | CASSWGQGQSGDEQFF
TRBJ1-2 | TRBD1 | NA | TRBV11-3 | TGTGCCAGCAGCCCAGGACAGGGTCAAGCTTTTGGCTACACCTTC | CASSPGQGQAFGYTF